These 11 T cell receptor beta chains came from one sample sequenced in a study of control samples from healthy donors and cancer patients. Data came from immunoSEQ multiplex PCR; TCRdb stores just in-frame clones and leaves some out. Of tens of thousands of clones in the sample, around 83% are singletons; the top ten hold 1.3%. The sequenced material came from blood. The receptors originated from a woman between 45 and 60 years old in good health.

The CDR3 loop reads CASSLKMPGRMNTEAFF. The CDR3 DNA sequence: TGTGCCAGCAGCCTAAAAATGCCAGGGCGGATGAACACTGAAGCTTTCTTT. The chain has TRBV11-3 and TRBJ1-1; weak D call: TRBD1 (5 bases). Germline values: CDR1 SGHNT, CDR2 YENEEA. The CDR3 has 17 amino acids. V lost 5 bases and J 0 bases, leaving 19 bases between the germline ends.

The DNA for the CDR3 is TGTGCCAGTAGCCGGGACGGTAATGAAAAACTGTTTTTT. As protein: CASSRDGNEKLFF. J is TRBJ1-4 and V is TRBV19, with D maybe TRBD1 (5 bases). The CDR3 length is 13 residues. Trimming removed 6 bases from V and 4 bases from J, with 9 bases in between. The germline V gene encodes CDR1 LNHDA and CDR2 SQIVND (reference sequence).

The gene calls are TRBV7-2 and TRBJ1-1; a possible D gene is TRBD1 (5 bases). The germline V gene has CDR1 SGHTA and CDR2 FQGNSA. The CDR3 length is 15 residues. V was shortened by 0 bases and J by 4 bases, with 12 bases between the two germline ends. The CDR3 DNA is TGTGCCAGCAGCTTAGCGCTTGGGGGTGGCACTGAAGCTTTCTTT. It codes for CASSLALGGGTEAFF. Full variable domain (rest looked up from reference TRBV7-2 and TRBJ1-1): GAGVSQSPSNKVTEKGKDVELRCDPISGHTALYWYRQSLGQGLEFLIYFQGNSAPDKSGLPSDRFSAERTGGSVSTLTIQRTQQEDSAVYLCASSLALGGGTEAFFGQGTRLTVV.

The rearrangement uses TRBV18 and TRBJ1-2, with 9 positions matching TRBD1. This CDR3 contains 15 residues. CDR1 is KGHSH and CDR2 is LQKENI in the germline V gene. V dropped 4 bases and J dropped 4; count of bases not matched to a gene: 7. The CDR3 sequence is CASSQDRGGVYGYTF. The CDR3 nucleotides read TGTGCCAGCTCACAGGACAGGGGAGGGGTCTATGGCTACACCTTC.

This clone appeared a few times. The rearrangement joins TRBV19 to TRBJ2-7; perhaps TRBD2 as D (6 bases). The CDR3 has 13 residues. Germline V gene data show CDR1 as LNHDA and CDR2 as SQIVND (reference sequence). V was clipped by 7 bases and J by 2 bases, with 12 bases between them. The CDR3 loop is CASMGTGTYEQYF. The CDR3 bases are TGTGCCAGTATGGGGACTGGGACCTACGAGCAGTACTTC.

This clone was picked up one time. V and J are TRBV2 and TRBJ1-2; TRBD1 matches at 9 bases. The germline V gene has CDR1 SNHLY and CDR2 FYNNEI. The junction had 9 bases not matched to a gene; V was cut back by 5 bases and J by 5 bases. There are 15 residues in the CDR3. CDR3 nucleotide sequence: TGTGCCAGCAGTAATACAGGGGGCGCCTGGTATGGCTACACCTTC. Encoded protein: CASSNTGGAWYGYTF.

This chain links TRBV19 with TRBJ1-1; the match to TRBD1 covers 8 bases. This CDR3 spans 13 amino acids. The junction had 8 bases not matched to a gene; V was cut back by 9 bases and J by 5 bases. Germline V gene data show CDR1 as LNHDA and CDR2 as SQIVND (reference sequence). This CDR3 reads CASSGTGGTEAFF. CDR3 DNA: TGTGCCAGCAGCGGGACAGGAGGGACTGAAGCTTTCTTT.

This sequence joins TRBV11-3 and TRBJ2-2; 10 nucleotides align to TRBD2. The junction had 12 bases not matched to a gene; V was cut back by 0 bases and J by 8 bases. The CDR3 has 18 amino acids. Germline V lookup: CDR1 SGHNT, CDR2 YENEEA. The CDR3 nucleotides read TGTGCCAGCAGCTTAGAAACCGGCCTAGCGGGAGACCTAGGGGAGCTGTTTTTT. It is translated as CASSLETGLAGDLGELFF.

The chain recombines TRBV7-2 with TRBJ2-7; TRBD2 matches 11 bases. Germline lookup yields CDR1 SGHTA and CDR2 FQGNSA. V lost 3 bases and J lost 6; bases outside the gene matches: 10. The CDR3 loop spans 16 amino acids. The CDR3 DNA is TGTGCCAGCAGCTTGCAACCGGGACTAGCGGCCTCCGAGCAGTACTTC. Residues: CASSLQPGLAASEQYF.

A few counts support this clone. The chain combines TRBV27 with TRBJ1-6, with D unclear. V was cut by 6 bases and J by 7 bases, with 10 bases left in between. Germline V lookup: CDR1 MNHEY, CDR2 SMNVEV (reference sequence). This CDR3 spans 13 amino acids. The CDR3 loop is CASRPSQNSPLHF. The CDR3 region has the DNA TGTGCCAGCAGGCCTTCTCAGAATTCACCCCTCCACTTT.

This chain links TRBV24-1 with TRBJ1-2; 8 nucleotides align to TRBD1. J lost 6 bases, V lost 2 bases, and 1 base had no gene match. CDR1 KGHDR and CDR2 SFDVKD come from the germline V gene. The CDR3 runs to 13 residues. For the CDR3, the DNA is TGTGCCACCAGTGATTGGACAGGGAATGGCTACACCTTC. It encodes CATSDWTGNGYTF.